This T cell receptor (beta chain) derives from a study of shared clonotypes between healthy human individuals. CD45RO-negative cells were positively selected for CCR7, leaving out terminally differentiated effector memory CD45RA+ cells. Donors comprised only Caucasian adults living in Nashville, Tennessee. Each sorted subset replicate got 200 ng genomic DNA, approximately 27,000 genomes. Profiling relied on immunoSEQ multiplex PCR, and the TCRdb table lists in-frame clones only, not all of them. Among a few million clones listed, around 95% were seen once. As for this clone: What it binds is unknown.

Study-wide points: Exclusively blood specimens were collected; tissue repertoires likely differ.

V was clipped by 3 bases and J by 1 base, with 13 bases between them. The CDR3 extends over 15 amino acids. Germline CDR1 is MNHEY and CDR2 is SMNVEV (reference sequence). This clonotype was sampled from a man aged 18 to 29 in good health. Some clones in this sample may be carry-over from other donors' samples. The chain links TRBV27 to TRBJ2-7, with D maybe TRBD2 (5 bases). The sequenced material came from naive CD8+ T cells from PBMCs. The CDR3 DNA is TGTGCCAGCAGTTTGGCCAGCGGCCCGTCCTACGAGCAGTACTTC. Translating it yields CASSLASGPSYEQYF.